A selection of T cell receptor beta chains follows, all from one sample in a study of beta chain features in type 1 diabetes. Data came from immunoSEQ multiplex PCR; TCRdb stores just in-frame clones and leaves some out. The top ten hold 0.022% of the sample, which has 680,000 or so clones, about an eighth seen once. Sample: naive CD4+ T cells from blood. These receptors all come from a man between 18 and 35 years old with type 1 diabetes. Each CDR3 is given without its conserved first and last residue.

v_call: TRBV5-1
cdr3_aa: ASTPDTDRRTDTQY

v_call: TRBV7-9
cdr3_aa: ASSLAGAYEQY

v_call: TRBV7-9
cdr3_aa: ASSLVRVMNTEAF

v_call: TRBV5-1
cdr3_aa: ASSPGAANTEAF

v_call: TRBV6-6
cdr3_aa: ATGLYGYT

v_call: TRBV7-2
cdr3_aa: ASSLEEEDYGYT

v_call: TRBV5-1
cdr3_aa: ASSKGQQLPYEQY

v_call: TRBV29-1
cdr3_aa: SVALQGGSYNEQF

v_call: TRBV13
cdr3_aa: ASSFRPPGRYT

v_call: TRBV18
cdr3_aa: ASSPPTEETQY

v_call: TRBV5-8
cdr3_aa: ASSLRQAQMKETQY

v_call: TRBV27
cdr3_aa: ASSPDRPYEQY

v_call: TRBV2
cdr3_aa: ASRETYRVRALGGT

v_call: TRBV29-1
cdr3_aa: SVHRQGTNEQY

v_call: TRBV18
cdr3_aa: ASSPPGQGPSSYEQY

v_call: TRBV5-1
cdr3_aa: ASSIAPSGGSETQY

v_call: TRBV30
cdr3_aa: AWSPLSLETEAF

v_call: TRBV4-1
cdr3_aa: ASSQGRSSYEQY

v_call: TRBV6-6
cdr3_aa: ASNTGLSTDTQY

v_call: TRBV6-6
cdr3_aa: ASSQREASYNEQF

v_call: TRBV9
cdr3_aa: ASSVAPSGGSYEQY

v_call: TRBV6-1
cdr3_aa: ASSENTPASGHPDTQY

v_call: TRBV10-3
cdr3_aa: AISRGAEDNEQF

v_call: TRBV6-1
cdr3_aa: ASTNGPLYEQY

v_call: TRBV5-4
cdr3_aa: ASSPGSGFYGYT

v_call: TRBV28
cdr3_aa: ASSMGTGLNEQF

v_call: TRBV28
cdr3_aa: ASSLLVAGGLREQF

v_call: TRBV15
cdr3_aa: ATSRDLDYTGELF

v_call: TRBV10-3
cdr3_aa: AIKGRVNQPQH

v_call: TRBV25-1
cdr3_aa: ASSHTGTGGGSTDTQY

v_call: TRBV5-6
cdr3_aa: ASSSQIGELF

v_call: TRBV7-9
cdr3_aa: ASSPRGWQETQY

v_call: TRBV28
cdr3_aa: ASGRPGQSKNIQY

v_call: TRBV30
cdr3_aa: AWSFRGGSPLH

v_call: TRBV25-1
cdr3_aa: ASSISPGGVGYT

v_call: TRBV23-1
cdr3_aa: ASPGACGTGLPLAKNIQY

v_call: TRBV6-6
cdr3_aa: ASSPQSYGYT

v_call: TRBV5-1
cdr3_aa: ASSLAPGRMNTEAF

v_call: TRBV29-1
cdr3_aa: SARGGAYEQY

v_call: TRBV5-1
cdr3_aa: ASSPPDSSYEQY

v_call: TRBV7-9
cdr3_aa: ASTRSGANVLT

v_call: TRBV29-1
cdr3_aa: SARPGPPYNEQF